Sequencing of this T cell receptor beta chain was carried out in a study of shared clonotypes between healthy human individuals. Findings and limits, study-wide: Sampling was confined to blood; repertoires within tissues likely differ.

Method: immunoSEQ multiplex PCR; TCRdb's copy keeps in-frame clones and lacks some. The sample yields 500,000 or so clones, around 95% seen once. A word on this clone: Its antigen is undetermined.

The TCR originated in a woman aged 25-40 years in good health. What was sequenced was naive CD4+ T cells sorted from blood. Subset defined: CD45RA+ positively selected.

CDR3 bases: TGTGCCAGCAGTTTACTAGGACAGGGCTTGAACACTGAAGCTTTCTTT. Protein product: CASSLLGQGLNTEAFF. V usage is TRBV28 and J usage is TRBJ1-1, with 8 bases aligning to TRBD1. The V gene end was trimmed by 2 bases and the J gene end by 0 bases; junction bases not matched to a gene: 5. The CDR3 has 16 amino acids. The germline V gene encodes CDR1 MDHEN and CDR2 SYDVKM.